Listed here is a single T cell receptor (beta chain). The table lists this clone with a few counts. Its antigen has not been determined. No qualities accompany the bases; no much larger clone lies one base away. At the junction V is shortened by 4 bases and J by 8 bases; bases outside the gene matches: 5. The CDR3 measures 14 amino acids from cysteine to phenylalanine. Solely the CDR3 DNA is kept, with 42 bases framed from the first base. The germline V gene yields SGHRS for CDR1 and YFSETQ for CDR2. A single peripheral blood draw of about 120 mL on average was collected from each donor into heparinised tubes. Using a panel that included CD45RO, CCR7, CD25, CD127, CD95 and CD27, naive, central memory, regulatory and stem cell-like memory CD4+ T cells were sorted on a BD FACSAria II. A purity above 95% was achieved for all sorted populations. PBMCs were separated immediately by Lymphoprep density gradient centrifugation and were stained directly, without being cultured. So that batch effects would be minimized, each experiment stained and sorted samples in pairs, pairing one healthy donor with one patient.

The data are from a study of beta chain features in type 1 diabetes (dated by TCRdb to 2017 to 2018). Regarding the study in general: Mean age, gender distribution, total cell number and subset yield were not different between patients and healthy donors. A total of 107,917,701 sorted cells were examined across all samples, and RNA yield correlated strongly with the number of cells per subset. The study compared TCRB repertoires of sorted circulating CD4+ T cell subsets between recently diagnosed type 1 diabetes patients and matched healthy donors. Regulatory and stem cell-like memory subsets were isolated from only 8 patients and about eight healthy donors, whereas naive and central memory subsets came from all 28 donors.

Broader findings and caveats from the paper: Shorter templates might have been favored by PCR, but patient and control samples were amplified and corrected together, so both groups would have been affected equally by any skew. Naive, central memory and regulatory TCRB repertoires appeared to be more similar among patients than among healthy donors. Because cDNA was sequenced instead of genomic DNA, activated cells with high expression could be over-represented, although the groups did not differ in activation or CD3 levels. Type 1 diabetes patients showed a moderate but significant shortening of TCRB CDR3 length in all four CD4+ subsets. Patients with type 1 diabetes made fewer insertions and deleted more nucleotides at VDJ recombination sites, implying thymic rearrangement abnormalities. Because the HLA sub-analyses included only small numbers of individuals, any influence of HLA type on TCRB rearrangement was left unresolved.

The High Capacity cDNA Reverse Transcription Kit was used to reverse transcribe all of the isolated RNA, meaning that expressed TCRB transcripts were what got sequenced. Naive, central memory and regulatory T cell samples underwent deep immunoSEQ sequencing, averaging around 4 million total reads per sample. Sorted cells were lysed in RLT buffer and RNA was extracted with DNase-treated RNeasy Micro or Mini kits, depending on cell number. To prevent cross-contamination, every cell subset was processed on its own, while patient and healthy donor samples were processed together. Using the immunoSEQ multiplex PCR, TCRB sequences were amplified from cDNA into 87-bp fragments spanning the CDR3 region. Sequencing of the amplicons was done on the Illumina HiSeq platform. As for the original processing: Synthetic template baselines were used to correct PCR bias computationally, reads within Hamming distance 2 were collapsed, and singletons that could not be merged were discarded. By aligning reads against IMGT, V, D and J genes, CDR3 length, and insertions or deletions at six rearrangement sites were assigned. Within each subset, clonotype counts were normalized to sorted cell number, after which true diversity and Gini coefficients were computed with the tcR R package. The overlap coefficient, calculated on TCRB nucleotide sequences, was used to quantify repertoire sharing. As a proxy for the pre-selection repertoire, out-of-frame TCRB sequences from naive cells were analyzed. TCRdb mirrors the immuneACCESS table, restricted to in-frame sequences. Some clones are absent from its copies; in checked studies, under half trace to an unresolved V gene, and the reason for the others is unknown. That table furnishes V, J and clone size, whereas the DNA furnished D and trimming. The sample table records 250,000 or so clones; roughly 14% of these occur just once. 0.019% of the sample belongs to the ten largest clones.

The sample comprised naive CD4+ T cells from blood. The cell subset or site label for this specimen denotes: true naive CD4+ T cells. The rearranged chain carries TRBV5-1 and TRBJ1-6; a stretch of 8 junction bases matches TRBD1. This TCR was recovered from a man aged 30 to 45 with type 1 diabetes. The nucleotide sequence is TGCGCCAGCAGCAAACAACAGGGGGATTCACCCCTCCACTTT. Its protein reads: CASSKQQGDSPLHF. The full variable domain, with segments outside the CDR3 supplied by the reference TRBV5-1 and TRBJ1-6 proteins, appears as KAGVTQTPRYLIKTRGQQVTLSCSPISGHRSVSWYQQTPGQGLQFLFEYFSETQRNKGNFPGRFSGRQFSNSRSEMNVSTLELGDSALYLCASSKQQGDSPLHFGNGTRLTVT.